Reported below is one T cell receptor (beta chain). This record belongs to a study of blood T cell repertoires in COVID-19. Study details: Acute-phase and convalescent COVID-19 samples originated in the United States, Italy and Spain. In each case, the material was cDNA or gDNA derived from T cells, B-cell-depleted T cells, or PBMCs.

This table comes from immunoSEQ multiplex PCR, and its TCRdb copy is limited to in-frame clones, with some not included. The sample consists of approximately 250,000 clones, approximately 86% of them appearing once. V lost 5 bases and J 1 base, leaving 11 bases between the germline ends. Looked up from germline, CDR1 is SGHTA and CDR2 is FQGTGA. This CDR3 region has 14 residues. The source material was peripheral blood. The chain combines TRBV7-3 with TRBJ2-5; weak D call: TRBD1 (5 bases). The clonotype originates from a man aged 35 to 55 with active or convalescent COVID-19. In nucleotides, the CDR3 is TGTGCCAGCAGCCCCTCCCAGGGCCAAGAGACCCAGTACTTC. Translated, it gives CASSPSQGQETQYF.